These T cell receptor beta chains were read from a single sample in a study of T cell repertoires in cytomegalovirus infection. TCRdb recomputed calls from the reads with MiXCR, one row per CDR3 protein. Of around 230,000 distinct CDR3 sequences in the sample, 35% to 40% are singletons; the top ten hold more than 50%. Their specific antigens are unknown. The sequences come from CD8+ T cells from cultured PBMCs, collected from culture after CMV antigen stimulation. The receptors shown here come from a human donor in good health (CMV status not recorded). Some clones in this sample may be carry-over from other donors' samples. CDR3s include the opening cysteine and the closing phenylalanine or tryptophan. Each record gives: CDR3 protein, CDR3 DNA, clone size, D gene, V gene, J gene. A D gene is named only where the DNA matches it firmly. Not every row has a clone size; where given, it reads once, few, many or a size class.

CDR3 protein: CASSSPTGGLETQYF; CDR3 DNA: TGTGCCAGTAGTAGCCCGACAGGGGGTTTGGAGACCCAGTACTTC; clone size: few; D gene: TRBD1; V gene: TRBV19; J gene: TRBJ2-5
CDR3 protein: CASSLDARGLNTEAFF; CDR3 DNA: TGTGCAAGCAGCTTAGATGCTAGGGGCTTGAACACTGAAGCTTTCTTT; clone size: NA; D gene: NA; V gene: TRBV7-2; J gene: TRBJ1-1
CDR3 protein: CASSRTSGRSYEQYF; CDR3 DNA: TGTGCCAGCAGTCGGACTAGCGGGAGATCTTACGAGCAGTACTTC; clone size: NA; D gene: TRBD2; V gene: TRBV6-6; J gene: TRBJ2-7
CDR3 protein: CSASASGGVSSYNEQFF; CDR3 DNA: TGCAGTGCTAGCGCTAGCGGGGGTGTGAGCTCCTACAATGAGCAGTTCTTC; clone size: NA; D gene: TRBD2; V gene: TRBV20-1; J gene: TRBJ2-1
CDR3 protein: CASSQDRDRLVETQYF; CDR3 DNA: TGTGCCAGCAGCCAAGATCGCGACCGCTTGGTAGAGACCCAGTACTTC; clone size: NA; D gene: NA; V gene: TRBV4-2; J gene: TRBJ2-5
CDR3 protein: CASSSIFQRPEDTQYF; CDR3 DNA: TGTGCCAGCAGCTCTATCTTCCAGCGGCCCGAGGATACGCAGTATTTT; clone size: few; D gene: NA; V gene: TRBV5-4; J gene: TRBJ2-3
CDR3 protein: CASRTRTAYNEQFF; CDR3 DNA: TGTGCCAGCAGAACAAGGACAGCCTACAATGAGCAGTTCTTC; clone size: once; D gene: NA; V gene: TRBV27; J gene: TRBJ2-1
CDR3 protein: CASTLGGALDEQFF; CDR3 DNA: TGTGCCAGCACTTTGGGGGGGGCGTTGGATGAGCAGTTCTTC; clone size: NA; D gene: NA; V gene: TRBV7-9; J gene: TRBJ2-1
CDR3 protein: CASSPTGQGDAEAFF; CDR3 DNA: TGTGCCAGCAGCCCCACCGGACAGGGTGACGCTGAAGCTTTCTTT; clone size: NA; D gene: TRBD1; V gene: TRBV7-6; J gene: TRBJ1-1
CDR3 protein: CASSYSNAGSNNEQFF; CDR3 DNA: TGTGCCAGCAGTTACTCGAACGCAGGCAGCAACAATGAGCAGTTCTTC; clone size: NA; D gene: NA; V gene: TRBV6-6; J gene: TRBJ2-1
CDR3 protein: CASSLFRLAGGGEQYF; CDR3 DNA: TGTGCCAGCAGTTTATTTAGGCTAGCGGGAGGCGGCGAGCAGTACTTC; clone size: few; D gene: TRBD2; V gene: TRBV27; J gene: TRBJ2-7
CDR3 protein: CASGAAGGHQWQETQYF; CDR3 DNA: TGTGCCAGCGGTGCAGCGGGAGGGCATCAGTGGCAAGAGACCCAGTACTTC; clone size: few; D gene: TRBD2; V gene: TRBV7-9; J gene: TRBJ2-5
CDR3 protein: CASSLFPGANTGELFF; CDR3 DNA: TGTGCCAGCAGTTTATTCCCAGGGGCGAACACCGGGGAGCTGTTTTTT; clone size: many; D gene: NA; V gene: TRBV28; J gene: TRBJ2-2
CDR3 protein: CASSLDFLVSYEQYF; CDR3 DNA: TGTGCCAGCAGCTTAGACTTTCTGGTCTCCTACGAGCAGTACTTC; clone size: NA; D gene: NA; V gene: TRBV7-8; J gene: TRBJ2-7
CDR3 protein: CASSRPPGAQYF; CDR3 DNA: TGTGCCAGCAGTAGGCCCCCAGGGGCCCAGTACTTC; clone size: NA; D gene: NA; V gene: TRBV12-3/TRBV12-4; J gene: TRBJ2-5
CDR3 protein: CASSFPPGLADNEQFF; CDR3 DNA: TGTGCCAGCAGCTTCCCCCCGGGACTAGCGGACAATGAGCAGTTCTTC; clone size: NA; D gene: TRBD2; V gene: TRBV27; J gene: TRBJ2-1
CDR3 protein: CASHFPGLADTQYF; CDR3 DNA: TGTGCCAGCCACTTCCCGGGACTAGCAGATACGCAGTATTTT; clone size: NA; D gene: TRBD2; V gene: TRBV6-6; J gene: TRBJ2-3
CDR3 protein: CAWSVGSGPTDTQYF; CDR3 DNA: TGTGCCTGGAGTGTCGGTAGCGGCCCTACAGATACGCAGTATTTT; clone size: NA; D gene: NA; V gene: TRBV30; J gene: TRBJ2-3
CDR3 protein: CASSPTVRGWSSYNEQFF; CDR3 DNA: TGTGCCAGCAGTCCTACAGTCCGAGGCTGGAGCTCCTACAATGAGCAGTTCTTC; clone size: few; D gene: NA; V gene: TRBV27; J gene: TRBJ2-1
CDR3 protein: CASSLSYSGTSTDTQYF; CDR3 DNA: TGTGCCAGCAGCTTATCATATAGCGGGACTAGCACAGATACGCAGTATTTT; clone size: NA; D gene: TRBD2; V gene: TRBV11-2; J gene: TRBJ2-3
CDR3 protein: CASSLWGRSGQALHEQFF; CDR3 DNA: TGTGCCAGCAGCTTATGGGGACGGTCGGGACAGGCTTTGCATGAGCAGTTCTTC; clone size: NA; D gene: TRBD1; V gene: TRBV11-2; J gene: TRBJ2-1
CDR3 protein: CSARDSGTYQPQHF; CDR3 DNA: TGCAGTGCTAGAGATTCGGGGACCTATCAGCCCCAGCATTTT; clone size: NA; D gene: NA; V gene: TRBV20-1; J gene: TRBJ1-5
CDR3 protein: CSAGASSGELFF; CDR3 DNA: TGCAGTGCCGGGGCCAGTTCCGGGGAGCTGTTTTTT; clone size: few; D gene: NA; V gene: TRBV20-1; J gene: TRBJ2-2
CDR3 protein: CASSQTSLHEQFF; CDR3 DNA: TGTGCCAGCAGCCAGACTAGTCTCCATGAGCAGTTCTTC; clone size: few; D gene: NA; V gene: TRBV7-9; J gene: TRBJ2-1
CDR3 protein: CASRFLDNTGELFF; CDR3 DNA: TGCGCCAGCAGATTCCTAGATAACACCGGGGAGCTGTTTTTT; clone size: NA; D gene: NA; V gene: TRBV5-1; J gene: TRBJ2-2
CDR3 protein: CSVARVSAYEQYF; CDR3 DNA: TGCAGCGTTGCCCGGGTCTCAGCCTACGAGCAGTACTTC; clone size: NA; D gene: NA; V gene: TRBV29-1; J gene: TRBJ2-7
CDR3 protein: CASSSQPILSGTATKASTDTQYF; CDR3 DNA: TGTGCCAGCAGCTCGCAACCAATATTGAGCGGGACAGCGACTAAGGCTAGCACAGATACGCAGTATTTT; clone size: many; D gene: NA; V gene: TRBV7-3; J gene: TRBJ2-3
CDR3 protein: CASSNLAGHNEQFF; CDR3 DNA: TGTGCCAGCAGCAACCTAGCGGGGCACAATGAGCAGTTCTTC; clone size: NA; D gene: TRBD2; V gene: TRBV5-4; J gene: TRBJ2-1
CDR3 protein: CASSRSVLAYNNEQFF; CDR3 DNA: TGCGCCAGCAGCCGGTCGGTTTTAGCGTATAACAATGAGCAGTTCTTC; clone size: few; D gene: NA; V gene: TRBV4-1; J gene: TRBJ2-1
CDR3 protein: CATRPGTTHGDEQFF; CDR3 DNA: TGTGCCACCAGGCCCGGGACTACCCACGGGGATGAGCAGTTCTTC; clone size: NA; D gene: TRBD2; V gene: TRBV24-1; J gene: TRBJ2-1
CDR3 protein: CASLGALSAFF; CDR3 DNA: TGTGCCTCTCTGGGCGCCTTGAGTGCTTTCTTT; clone size: NA; D gene: NA; V gene: TRBV2; J gene: TRBJ1-1
CDR3 protein: CASASDSNSGNTIYF; CDR3 DNA: TGTGCCAGCGCCTCAGACTCGAACTCTGGAAACACCATATATTTT; clone size: NA; D gene: NA; V gene: TRBV7-9; J gene: TRBJ1-3